This TCR beta chain was sequenced for a study of blood T cell repertoires in COVID-19. Across the study: The samples span acute and convalescent COVID-19 from the United States, Italy and Spain.

This CDR3 has 12 amino acids. CDR1 and CDR2 (germline): GTSNPN, SVGIG (reference sequence). V shed 1 base and J shed 7 bases, with 11 bases lying between them. The data were produced by immunoSEQ multiplex PCR, yet TCRdb's version contains in-frame clones alone and is incomplete. The data show more than 80,000 clones, more than 65% seen once. The source is a human donor in a cohort sampled during active COVID-19. The sample comprised peripheral blood. V gene TRBV30 combines with J gene TRBJ2-7; D is undetermined. The CDR3 nucleotides read TGTGCCTGGAGTGGCGGATCAGATGAGCAGTACTTC. Encoded protein: CAWSGGSDEQYF.